The table lists the clone carrying this TCR beta chain with a few counts. Its cognate antigen is unknown. This record belongs to a study of T cells in Graves' hyperthyroidism and ophthalmopathy. Study findings and constraints: Most clonotypes that expanded in the thyroid above 0.001 also showed up in blood.

Deletions cut 1 base from V and 8 bases from J, with 9 bases between. Germline loops: CDR1 MDHEN, CDR2 SYDVKM. The CDR3 covers 14 residues. Newly diagnosed hyperthyroidism patients aged 18 to 65 years had disease lasting under 2 months. Based on clinical symptoms, serum thyroxine and TRAb, thyroid ultrasound and orbital computed tomography, diagnoses were reached. Amplification targeted TCR beta CDR3 regions from RNA transcripts. With the HTBI primer set, the TCR CDR3 went through a first round of RT-PCR. From the multiplex PCR reads, TCRdb called clonotypes with MiXCR, one entry per CDR3 protein. The table has about 420,000 distinct CDR3 sequences, roughly an eighth seen once.

This TCR derives from a woman aged 18-29 years with Graves' hyperthyroidism. V gene TRBV28 combines with J gene TRBJ1-6; the D is unclear. Sequencing input: blood. CDR3: CASSLSSGYSPLHF. The CDR3 DNA is TGTGCCAGCAGTTTATCTTCGGGTTATTCACCCCTCCACTTT.